These T cell receptor beta chains were read from a single sample in a study of control samples from healthy donors and cancer patients. Only in-frame clones appear in the TCRdb table, and some are missing; sequencing was by immunoSEQ multiplex PCR. The sample holds roughly 370,000 clones, 75% to 95% seen once. Material for sequencing was PBMCs. The receptors originated from a man in his forties with head and neck cancer. Both conserved end residues are trimmed from each CDR3.

>14|TRBV12-5
ATERDRSTIGNTIY
>14|TRBV25-1
ASSAPLRGGNTEAF
>12|TRBV19
ASRTRQGYEKLF
>12|TRBV6-2/TRBV6-3
ASSYPDSSYEQY
>17|TRBV15
ATGKWANGRGSSGNTIY
>11|TRBV9
ASGGTMNTEAF
>12|TRBV11-1
ASSLALEITEAF
>11|TRBV25-1
ASRAGSGNTIY
>13|TRBV6-1
ASSEGSGFNYGYT
>10|TRBV2
ASTLAQYEQY
>11|TRBV7-3
ASSLTLEHTQY
>12|TRBV7-3
ASSLGGGRNIQY
>11|TRBV9
ASSPRAGYGYT
>13|TRBV7-8
ASSLVNRGTAEAF
>15|TRBV6-2/TRBV6-3
ASSGPGLAGDGNEQF
>13|TRBV9
ASSVGPGRDTEAF
>13|TRBV27
ASSFGSTGDQPQH
>10|TRBV12-3/TRBV12-4
ASRSGPQPQH
>13|TRBV27
ASSLSAPANTEAF
>10|TRBV15
ATSRDKYEQY
>12|TRBV7-9
ASSFRTDGETQY
>13|TRBV5-6
ASSFGTGGGNEQF
>10|TRBV3-1/TRBV3-2
ASSQDGHLNH
>20|TRBV18
ASSPRAATYRGFSQNPPIQY
>10|TRBV28
ATQGSPYGYT
>11|TRBV19
ASRRTSGAEQF